This is a list of T cell receptor beta chains from one sample in a study of early T cells in non-severe SARS-CoV-2 infection. TCRdb used MiXCR to reprocess the 5' RACE reads, holding one entry per CDR3 protein. The profile shows about 21,000 distinct CDR3 sequences, approximately 4.3% of them singletons. The source material was whole blood. The source of these receptors is an adult who was a healthcare worker with PCR-confirmed SARS-CoV-2 infection or an uninfected control (not recorded which). Both conserved end residues are part of each CDR3. D genes are given only for firm matches. Only some rows state a clone size, as once, few, many or a class for expanded clones.

clone_size	d_call	v_call	j_call	cdr3_nt	cdr3_aa
many	-	TRBV6-5	TRBJ1-1	TGTGCCAGCAGTTGGAACGGGGGGAGGGTCACTGAAGCTTTCTTT	CASSWNGGRVTEAFF
many	-	TRBV5-6	TRBJ2-3	TGTGCCAGCAGCCCGGGGGAGTCTAGCACAGATACGCAGTATTTT	CASSPGESSTDTQYF
many	-	TRBV2	TRBJ1-1	TGTGCCAGCATACGGGGGCAGGGTAACACTGAAGCTTTCTTT	CASIRGQGNTEAFF
many	TRBD1	TRBV29-1	TRBJ1-1	TGCAGCTCTCAGGGGGGACTGAACACTGAAGCTTTCTTT	CSSQGGLNTEAFF
many	-	TRBV6-2/TRBV6-3	TRBJ2-7	TGTGCCAGCAGTTACTCGGGGTTCTCCTACGAGCAGTACTTC	CASSYSGFSYEQYF
-	TRBD1	TRBV6-6	TRBJ2-7	TGTGCCAGCACCCAGACAGGGTCTAGTTCTGAGCAGTACTTC	CASTQTGSSSEQYF
many	-	TRBV30	TRBJ2-1	TGTGCCTGCAGAGACTATCTGAGCTCCTACAATGAGCAGTTCTTC	CACRDYLSSYNEQFF
many	TRBD1	TRBV18	TRBJ2-3	TGTGCCAGCTCTTCGGGACAGAGTGCTAGCACAGATACGCAGTATTTT	CASSSGQSASTDTQYF
few	-	TRBV27	TRBJ2-5	TGTGCCAGCAGTTTATGGGGAGACTCAACGGGGGAGACCCAGTACTTC	CASSLWGDSTGETQYF
many	-	TRBV11-2	TRBJ2-5	TGTGCCAGCAGCTTAGGGGAGACCCAGTACTTC	CASSLGETQYF
many	-	TRBV29-1	TRBJ1-6	TGCAGCGTTGAAGAAGGTCGCGGGTCACCCCTCCACTTT	CSVEEGRGSPLHF
many	-	TRBV12-3/TRBV12-4	TRBJ2-1	TGTGCCAGCAGGACGGGGGGCCCTGAGCAGTTCTTC	CASRTGGPEQFF
many	-	TRBV11-2	TRBJ2-4	TGTGCCAGCAGCTTAGCGGGGGCGGGGGAGAAAAACATTCAGTACTTC	CASSLAGAGEKNIQYF
many	TRBD2	TRBV4-1	TRBJ2-2	TGCGCCAGCAGCCAGGGACTAGCGGGGTACCCAACTCGTACCGGGGAGCTGTTTTTT	CASSQGLAGYPTRTGELFF
many	-	TRBV7-2	TRBJ2-5	TGTGCCAGCAGCTTAGAGACCCCCGGGACCCAGTACTTC	CASSLETPGTQYF
many	-	TRBV20-1	TRBJ2-1	TGCAGTGCTAGAGATTGGGGATACAATGAGCAGTTCTTC	CSARDWGYNEQFF
many	TRBD1	TRBV5-1	TRBJ2-1	TGCGCCAGCAAGACAGGGAATACCTACAATGAGCAGTTCTTC	CASKTGNTYNEQFF